What follows are 9 T cell receptor beta chains derived from one specimen sequenced in a study of cytomegalovirus exposure and HLA in healthy donors. In the PCR, 60 Vbeta and 13 Jbeta primers were used. Generated by immunoSEQ multiplex PCR, the TCRdb table keeps only in-frame clones and is missing some. The sample includes about 34,000 clones, 82% seen only once; the top ten take roughly 10%. Input material: PBMCs. These receptors originate from a woman aged 18-29 years in good health and CMV-seropositive.

The J gene is TRBJ2-1, the V gene TRBV5-4; 11 positions agree with TRBD2. The germline gives CDR1 SGHNT, CDR2 YYREEE (reference sequence). Trimming removed 4 bases from V and 7 bases from J; junction bases left unmatched: 13. The CDR3 is 17 amino acids. The CDR3 DNA is TGTGCCAGCAGCCCGGGACTAGCGGCCTTATCCTCTAATGAGCAGTTCTTC. Amino acid sequence: CASSPGLAALSSNEQFF. Combining the CDR3 with reference TRBV5-4 and TRBJ2-1 gives the whole variable domain ETGVTQSPTHLIKTRGQQVTLRCSSQSGHNTVSWYQQALGQGPQFIFQYYREEENGRGNFPPRFSGLQFPNYSSELNVNALELDDSALYLCASSPGLAALSSNEQFFGPGTRLTVL.

V and J are TRBV4-2 and TRBJ2-5; 7 nucleotides align to TRBD1. The J call may be wrong; the DNA end is better matched by TRBJ2-7. The CDR3 extends over 14 amino acids. Germline CDR1 reads LGHNA; CDR2 reads YNFKEQ. CDR3 coding DNA: TGTGCCAGCAGCAAGTCGGACAGGTCCTACGAGCAGTACTTC. Translating it yields CASSKSDRSYEQYF.

This sequence joins TRBV25-1 and TRBJ2-7; TRBD1 aligns across 9 bases. J was trimmed by 5 bases and V by 6 bases; bases with no gene match: 5. The CDR3 contains 13 residues. CDR1 is MGHDK, CDR2 SYGVNS, per germline. The CDR3 sequence: CASRDRGNDEQYF. DNA for the CDR3: TGTGCCAGCAGAGACAGGGGGAACGACGAGCAGTACTTC.

The rearrangement uses TRBV28 and TRBJ2-6; D might be TRBD1 (5 bases). Trimming took off 5 bases at V and 3 bases at J, with 11 bases between the two ends. Germline V CDR1 and CDR2: MDHEN, SYDVKM. This CDR3 has 15 amino acids. The CDR3 is CASSPSGYGANVLTF. The CDR3 bases are TGTGCCAGCAGTCCCTCAGGGTATGGGGCCAACGTCCTGACTTTC.

This chain joins TRBV5-1 and TRBJ1-2; TRBD1 aligns across 7 bases. This CDR3 is built from 14 residues. The J segment lost 2 bases and the V segment lost 5 bases, leaving 6 bases of the junction unmatched. Germline V gene data show CDR1 as SGHRS and CDR2 as YFSETQ. In nucleotides, the CDR3 is TGCGCCAGCAGAGGGACAGTGACAAACTATGGCTACACCTTC. Its protein is CASRGTVTNYGYTF.

V gene TRBV28 combines with J gene TRBJ1-1; 7 nucleotides line up with TRBD1. CDR1 is MDHEN and CDR2 is SYDVKM in the germline V gene. The CDR3 loop spans 13 amino acids. Trimming at V came to 8 bases and at J to 4 bases, leaving 7 bases not matched to a gene. CDR3 coding DNA: TGTGCCAGCTGCCCTCAGGGGGGCACTGAAGCTTTCTTT. It yields the protein CASCPQGGTEAFF.

The rearrangement links TRBV2 to TRBJ2-7; D is ambiguous. The length of the CDR3 is 15 residues. In germline, CDR1 is SNHLY, CDR2 FYNNEI. The germline V and J ends were trimmed by 6 bases and 0 bases, with 15 bases remaining between them. The CDR3 reads CASSAIVISSYEQYF. For the CDR3, the DNA is TGTGCCAGCAGCGCCATTGTTATTAGCTCCTACGAGCAGTACTTC.

This clone was detected only once. V is TRBV5-1 and J is TRBJ1-3, with 9 positions matching TRBD1. V lost 4 bases to trimming and J lost 0 bases; unmatched junction nucleotides: 5. The CDR3 runs to 16 residues. The germline V gene has CDR1 SGHRS and CDR2 YFSETQ. CDR3 protein: CASSRPDRGSGNTIYF. For the CDR3, the DNA is TGCGCCAGCAGCCGCCCGGACAGGGGCTCTGGAAACACCATATATTTT.

The chain carries TRBV7-2 and TRBJ2-1; TRBD2 aligns across 9 bases. This CDR3 has 16 residues. The germline CDR1 and CDR2 sequences are SGHTA and FQGNSA. Trimming removed 0 bases from V and 8 bases from J; junction bases left unmatched: 8. CDR3 bases: TGTGCCAGCAGCTTAGCGACTAGCGGACCAACCGATGAGCAGTTCTTC. It specifies CASSLATSGPTDEQFF.